Listed here are 24 T cell receptor beta chains from one sample, sequenced in a study of cytomegalovirus exposure and HLA in healthy donors. In the PCR, 60 Vbeta and 13 Jbeta primers were used. Only in-frame clones appear in the TCRdb table, and some are missing; sequencing was by immunoSEQ multiplex PCR. The sample holds some 150,000 clones, 75% to 90% seen once. The sequenced sample consisted of PBMCs. Every receptor here comes from a man younger than 45 in good health and CMV-seronegative.

J is TRBJ2-2 and V is TRBV9; the D gene is possibly TRBD2 (6 bases). CDR3 length: 17 amino acids. V gave up 0 bases and J gave up 2 bases, with 14 bases separating them. CDR1 and CDR2 from the germline V gene are SGDLS and YYNGEE. The CDR3 loop is CASSVEPPGLNTGELFF. CDR3 in DNA: TGTGCCAGCAGCGTAGAACCTCCGGGACTCAACACCGGGGAGCTGTTTTTT.

The gene calls are TRBV7-9 and TRBJ2-1; D not certain. The CDR3 loop spans 10 amino acids. Trimming took 4 bases from V and 9 from J, leaving 4 bases between them. Germline V gene sequence: CDR1 SEHNR, CDR2 FQNEAQ (reference sequence). The CDR3 DNA reads as TGTGCCAGCAGCTCGGGTGAGCAGTTCTTC. This codes for CASSSGEQFF.

V and J are TRBV7-9 and TRBJ1-2, with 10 bases identical to TRBD1. The V gene's germline CDR1 is SEHNR and CDR2 FQNEAQ (reference sequence). This CDR3 is 17 amino acids long. Losses at the gene ends were 4 bases for V and 2 bases for J; bases not matched to a gene: 10. CDR3 sequence (DNA): TGTGCCAGCAGCTCTCCACGCGGACAGGGGGGAAACTATGGCTACACCTTC. This gives the protein CASSSPRGQGGNYGYTF.

The rearrangement uses TRBV7-3 and TRBJ2-5; a possible D gene is TRBD2 (5 bases). The CDR3 is made up of 13 amino acids. Germline V gene lookup returns CDR1 SGHTA and CDR2 FQGTGA. V lost 5 bases, J lost 2 bases, and 9 bases lay in between. CDR3 amino acids: CASSPGSQETQYF. The CDR3 DNA reads TGTGCCAGCAGCCCGGGGTCACAAGAGACCCAGTACTTC.

The chain links TRBV7-9 to TRBJ1-1, with 7 bases matching TRBD1. Germline assignment: CDR1 SEHNR and CDR2 FQNEAQ (reference sequence). CDR3 size: 14 residues. V was clipped by 1 base and J by 8 bases; unmatched bases: 7. The CDR3: CASSLGGDSKEAFF. CDR3 in DNA: TGTGCCAGCAGCTTAGGGGGGGACAGCAAGGAAGCTTTCTTT.

The chain couples TRBV28 to TRBJ1-1, with 7 bases identical to TRBD1. The germline V gene encodes CDR1 MDHEN and CDR2 SYDVKM. This CDR3 is built from 14 residues. Unmatched junction bases numbered 5, after V lost 3 bases and J lost 4 bases. The CDR3 DNA reads TGTGCCAGCAGTTTGCGCAGGGGGAGCACTGAAGCTTTCTTT. This encodes CASSLRRGSTEAFF.

This chain connects TRBV9 to TRBJ2-1; 15 positions match TRBD2. V shed 2 bases, J shed 11 bases, and the junction held 5 bases outside the gene matches. The CDR3 loop spans 15 amino acids. The V gene's germline CDR1 is SGDLS and CDR2 YYNGEE. CDR3 amino acids: CASSVGTSGGPKQFF. The CDR3, as DNA: TGTGCCAGCAGCGTGGGGACTAGCGGGGGGCCTAAGCAGTTCTTC.

As concerns this clone: Other DNA sequences in the same sample also yield this CDR3. The V call is TRBV7-3, the J call TRBJ1-1; D not resolved. CDR1 is SGHTA and CDR2 is FQGTGA in the germline V gene. V lost 2 bases and J 4 bases, leaving 8 bases between the germline ends. The CDR3 contains 13 residues. CDR3 protein: CASSLGGPTEAFF. The CDR3 nucleotides read TGTGCCAGCAGCTTAGGAGGGCCCACTGAAGCTTTCTTT.

This clone has just one count. This chain joins TRBV4-3 and TRBJ1-6; D is possibly TRBD1 (6 bases). Germline CDR1 is LGHNA and CDR2 is YSLEER. The germline V and J ends were trimmed by 0 bases and 8 bases, with 20 bases remaining between them. CDR3 length equals 18 residues. CDR3 protein: CASSQDLPGGQWDSPLHF. The CDR3 coding sequence is TGCGCCAGCAGCCAAGACCTGCCCGGGGGGCAGTGGGATTCACCCCTCCACTTT.

The V gene is TRBV27, the J gene TRBJ1-1; a possible D gene is TRBD1 (5 bases). Looked up from germline, CDR1 is MNHEY and CDR2 is SMNVEV (reference sequence). Trimming removed 3 bases from V and 4 bases from J, with 12 bases in between. The length of the CDR3 is 14 residues. CDR3 coding DNA: TGTGCCAGCAGTTTGGGGAGGGGCGGCACTGAAGCTTTCTTT. This codes for CASSLGRGGTEAFF.

V is TRBV7-7 and J is TRBJ2-1; weak D call: TRBD1 (6 bases). The CDR3 covers 13 residues. Germline values: CDR1 SSHAT, CDR2 FNYEAQ (reference sequence). V dropped 5 bases and J dropped 10 bases, with 15 bases sitting between them. As DNA, the CDR3 is TGTGCCAGCAGCCAACAGGGTTTGGGCGAGCAGTTCTTC. Translated: CASSQQGLGEQFF.

CDR3 amino acids: CASTNPVEQENYNEQFF. The CDR3 bases are TGTGCCAGCACCAACCCTGTTGAACAGGAGAACTACAATGAGCAGTTCTTC. The chain links TRBV9 to TRBJ2-1; tentative D call: TRBD1 (5 bases). Germline lookup yields CDR1 SGDLS and CDR2 YYNGEE. The CDR3 covers 17 residues. The V end lost 6 bases, the J end lost 3 bases, and 22 bases lay between the germline ends.

As regards this clone: At one end, the junction sequence differs from germline, possibly due to a read error. Other DNA sequences in the sample encode the same CDR3. V is TRBV19 and J is TRBJ1-5; the D gene is possibly TRBD1 (5 bases). CDR3 length equals 15 residues. Germline CDR1 LNHDA, CDR2 SQIVND (reference sequence). CDR3 nucleotide sequence: TGTGCCAGTAGTAGCAGTCAGGGTCGCAATCAACCCCAGCATTTT. Amino acid sequence: CASSSSQGRNQPQHF.

Comments on this clone: Compared with germline, one end of the junction differs, possibly owing to a read error. The CDR3, as DNA: TGTGCCAGCAGTTTCCTCATTTATCGGACAGGGGTCCCTGGGGACTTC. Encoded protein: CASSFLIYRTGVPGDF. This chain connects TRBV28 to TRBJ2-7; 9 nucleotides agree with TRBD1. The CDR3 spans 16 residues. CDR1 and CDR2 (germline): MDHEN, SYDVKM.

The chain has TRBV7-9 and TRBJ1-4, with 9 bases lining up with TRBD1. CDR3 length: 16 amino acids. V was pared by 3 bases and J by 6 bases, with 8 bases of the junction left unmatched. CDR1 SEHNR and CDR2 FQNEAQ come from the germline V gene (reference sequence). CDR3 in amino acids: CASSLSWDRVDEKLFF. The CDR3 DNA reads as TGTGCCAGCAGCTTGAGCTGGGACAGGGTTGATGAAAAACTGTTTTTT.

This rearrangement joins TRBV4-1 to TRBJ1-1; D is perhaps TRBD1 (5 bases). The CDR3 contains 16 residues. With 2 bases removed from V and 3 bases from J, the gap between germline ends came to 16 bases. CDR1 and CDR2 (germline): MGHRA, YSYEKL. The DNA for the CDR3 is TGCGCCAGCAGCCAAATGGGCCGAAGGGGATACACTGAAGCTTTCTTT. Translated, it gives CASSQMGRRGYTEAFF.

The chain carries TRBV29-1 and TRBJ2-3; D is undetermined. In germline, CDR1 is SQVTM, CDR2 ANQGSEA. Trimming cost V 0 bases and J 1 base, with 8 bases left between them. The CDR3 is 14 residues long. CDR3 protein: CSVEDPPGTDTQYF. As DNA, the CDR3 is TGCAGCGTTGAAGATCCTCCCGGCACAGATACGCAGTATTTT.

The sample holds a few counts of this clone. The chain employs TRBV6-1 and TRBJ1-1, with D uncertain. Germline values: CDR1 MNHNS, CDR2 SASEGT. The CDR3 is made up of 13 amino acids. Trimming removed 5 bases from V and 5 bases from J, with 12 bases in between. CDR3 in DNA: TGTGCCAGCAGTCATCGGACGGGGACTGAAGCTTTCTTT. The encoded protein is CASSHRTGTEAFF.

The chain joins TRBV5-1 to TRBJ2-2, with no clear D. The germline V gene has CDR1 SGHRS and CDR2 YFSETQ. This CDR3 region has 14 residues. The V and J ends lost 0 bases and 3 bases respectively, with 6 bases between them. CDR3 DNA sequence: TGCGCCAGCAGCTTGGACCTACACACCGGGGAGCTGTTTTTT. Protein product: CASSLDLHTGELFF.

The chain joins TRBV11-1 to TRBJ2-3; TRBD2 agrees at 9 bases. V lost 3 bases to trimming and J lost 3 bases; unmatched junction nucleotides: 1. The CDR3 totals 14 residues. Germline-derived CDR1 and CDR2 are SGHAT and FQDESV (reference sequence). CDR3 coding DNA: TGTGCCAGCAGCTTGAGCGGGGGGACAGATACGCAGTATTTT. It codes for CASSLSGGTDTQYF.

The chain is built from TRBV28 and TRBJ2-1, with no clear D. The CDR3 contains 15 residues. The V and J ends lost 6 bases and 5 bases respectively, with 17 bases between them. CDR1 is MDHEN and CDR2 is SYDVKM in the germline V gene. This CDR3 reads CASSEAPHFNNEQFF. CDR3 bases: TGTGCCAGCAGCGAGGCTCCACATTTTAACAATGAGCAGTTCTTC.

In DNA form, the CDR3 reads TGTGCCAGCAGCTTCGCCCCCGGCGGGGGGGGATACAATGAGCAGTTCTTC. This encodes CASSFAPGGGGYNEQFF. The chain carries TRBV5-4 and TRBJ2-1; 9 bases are a match to TRBD2. CDR3 size: 17 residues. Germline V gene data show CDR1 as SGHNT and CDR2 as YYREEE (reference sequence). V trimming: 2 bases; J trimming: 4 bases; junction bases outside the gene matches: 10.

This chain links TRBV7-9 with TRBJ2-2; 12 bases fit TRBD2. Germline-derived CDR1 and CDR2 are SEHNR and FQNEAQ (reference sequence). V shed 5 bases and J 2 bases; nucleotides not matched to a gene: 9. The length of the CDR3 is 18 residues. The CDR3 bases are TGTGCCAGCAGCCGCCTGCTGACTAGCGGGGGAAACACCGGGGAGCTGTTTTTT. Translation gives CASSRLLTSGGNTGELFF. Variable domain in full (rest from reference TRBV7-9 and TRBJ2-2): DTGVSQNPRHKITKRGQNVTFRCDPISEHNRLYWYRQTLGQGPEFLTYFQNEAQLEKSRLLSDRFSAERPKGSFSTLEIQRTEQGDSAMYLCASSRLLTSGGNTGELFFGEGSRLTVL.

CDR3 nucleotides: TGTGCCAGTGCCTCCCTATACCGGGACAGGGCCCCTGAAGCTTTCTTT. It translates to CASASLYRDRAPEAFF. V gene TRBV19 combines with J gene TRBJ1-1, with 9 bases matching TRBD1. Germline V gene lookup returns CDR1 LNHDA and CDR2 SQIVND (reference sequence). With 8 bases clipped from V and 6 bases from J, the junction kept 16 bases outside the gene matches. The length of the CDR3 is 16 residues. Combining the CDR3 with reference TRBV19 and TRBJ1-1 gives the whole variable domain DGGITQSPKYLFRKEGQNVTLSCEQNLNHDAMYWYRQDPGQGLRLIYYSQIVNDFQKGDIAEGYSVSREKKESFPLTVTSAQKNPTAFYLCASASLYRDRAPEAFFGQGTRLTVV.